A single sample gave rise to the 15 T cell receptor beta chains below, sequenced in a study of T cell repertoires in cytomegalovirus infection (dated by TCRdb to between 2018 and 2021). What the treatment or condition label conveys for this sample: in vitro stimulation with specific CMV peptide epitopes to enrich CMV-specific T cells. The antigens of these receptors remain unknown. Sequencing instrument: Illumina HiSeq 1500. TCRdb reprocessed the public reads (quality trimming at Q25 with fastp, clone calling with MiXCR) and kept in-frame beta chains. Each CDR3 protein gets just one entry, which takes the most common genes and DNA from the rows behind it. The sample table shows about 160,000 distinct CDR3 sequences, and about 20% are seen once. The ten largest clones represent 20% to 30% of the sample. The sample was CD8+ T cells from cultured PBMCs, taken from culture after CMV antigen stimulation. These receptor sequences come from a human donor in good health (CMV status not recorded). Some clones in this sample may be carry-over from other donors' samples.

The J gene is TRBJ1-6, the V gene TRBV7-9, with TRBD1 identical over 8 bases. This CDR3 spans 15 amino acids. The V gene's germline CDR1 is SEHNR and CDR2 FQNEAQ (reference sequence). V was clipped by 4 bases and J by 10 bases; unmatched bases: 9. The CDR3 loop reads CASSSLDRGSSPLHF. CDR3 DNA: TGTGCCAGCAGCTCGCTAGACAGGGGAAGCTCACCCCTCCACTTT.

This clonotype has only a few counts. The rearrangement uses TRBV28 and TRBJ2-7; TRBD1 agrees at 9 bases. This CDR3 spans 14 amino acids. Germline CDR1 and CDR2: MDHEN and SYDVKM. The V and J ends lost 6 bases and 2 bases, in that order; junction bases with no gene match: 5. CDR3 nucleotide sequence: TGTGCCAGCAGCCCGGACAGGGGCCCCTACGAGCAGTACTTC. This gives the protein CASSPDRGPYEQYF.

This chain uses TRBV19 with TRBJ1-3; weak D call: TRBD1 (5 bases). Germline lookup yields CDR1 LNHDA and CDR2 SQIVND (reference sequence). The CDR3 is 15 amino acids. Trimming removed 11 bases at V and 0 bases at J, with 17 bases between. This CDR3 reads CAGTSDSISGNTIYF. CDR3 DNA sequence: TGTGCCGGTACCTCCGACAGTATCTCTGGAAACACCATATATTTT.

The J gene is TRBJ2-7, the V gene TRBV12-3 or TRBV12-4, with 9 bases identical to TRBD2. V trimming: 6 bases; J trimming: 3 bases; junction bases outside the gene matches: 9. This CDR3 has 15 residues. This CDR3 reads CASRSSGGIIYEQYF. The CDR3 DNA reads TGTGCCAGCAGGTCCAGCGGGGGGATTATCTACGAGCAGTACTTC.

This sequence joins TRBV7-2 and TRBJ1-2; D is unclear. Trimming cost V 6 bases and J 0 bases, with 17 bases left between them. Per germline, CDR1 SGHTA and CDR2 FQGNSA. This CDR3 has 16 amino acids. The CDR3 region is CASSLNLAISNYGYTF. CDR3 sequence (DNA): TGTGCCAGCAGTTTAAACCTAGCTATTTCTAACTATGGCTACACCTTC.

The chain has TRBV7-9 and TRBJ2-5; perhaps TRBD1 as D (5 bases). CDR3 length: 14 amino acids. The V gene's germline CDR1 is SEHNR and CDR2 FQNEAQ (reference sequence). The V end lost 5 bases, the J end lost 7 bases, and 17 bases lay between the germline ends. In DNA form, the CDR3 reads TGTGCCAGCAGCCCAGACAGCCCCGGTTGGACCCAGTACTTC. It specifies CASSPDSPGWTQYF.

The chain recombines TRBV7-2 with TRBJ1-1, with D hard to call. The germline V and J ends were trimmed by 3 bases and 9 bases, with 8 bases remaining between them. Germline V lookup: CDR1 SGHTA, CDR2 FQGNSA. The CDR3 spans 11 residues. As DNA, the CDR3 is TGTGCCAGCAGCTTGGGAGGAAAAGCTTTCTTT. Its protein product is CASSLGGKAFF.

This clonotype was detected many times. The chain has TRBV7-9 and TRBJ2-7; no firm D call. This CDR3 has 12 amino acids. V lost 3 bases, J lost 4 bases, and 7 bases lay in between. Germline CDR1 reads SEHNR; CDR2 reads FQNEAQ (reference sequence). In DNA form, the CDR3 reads TGTGCCAGCAGCTTCCTTGGGTACGAGCAGTACTTC. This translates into CASSFLGYEQYF.

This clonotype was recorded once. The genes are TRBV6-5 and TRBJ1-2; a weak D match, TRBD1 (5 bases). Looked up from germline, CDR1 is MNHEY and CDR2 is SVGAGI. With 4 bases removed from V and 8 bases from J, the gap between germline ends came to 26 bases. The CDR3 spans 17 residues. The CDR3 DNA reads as TGTGCCAGCAGTTCGGAGGTTGGGGGTGTATTATTTGGAGGCTACACCTTC. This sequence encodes CASSSEVGGVLFGGYTF.

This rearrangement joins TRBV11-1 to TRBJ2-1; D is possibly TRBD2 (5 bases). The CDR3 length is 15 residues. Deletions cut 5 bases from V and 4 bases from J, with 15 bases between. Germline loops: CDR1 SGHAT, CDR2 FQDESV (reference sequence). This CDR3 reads CASSQRRRPYNEQFF. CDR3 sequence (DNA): TGTGCCAGCAGCCAACGAAGGAGGCCTTACAATGAGCAGTTCTTC.

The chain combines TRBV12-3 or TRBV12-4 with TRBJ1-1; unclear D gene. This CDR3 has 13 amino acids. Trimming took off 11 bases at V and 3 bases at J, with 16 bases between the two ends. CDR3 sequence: CAVQQWGDTEAFF. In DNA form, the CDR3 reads TGTGCCGTTCAACAGTGGGGAGACACTGAAGCTTTCTTT.

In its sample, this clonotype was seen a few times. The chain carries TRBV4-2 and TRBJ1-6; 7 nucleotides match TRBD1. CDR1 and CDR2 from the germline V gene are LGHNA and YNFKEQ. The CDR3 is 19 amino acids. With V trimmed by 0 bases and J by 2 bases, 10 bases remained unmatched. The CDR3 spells CASSQEGKGGGTYNSPLHF. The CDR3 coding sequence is TGTGCCAGCAGCCAAGAGGGAAAGGGAGGGGGCACCTATAATTCACCCCTCCACTTT.

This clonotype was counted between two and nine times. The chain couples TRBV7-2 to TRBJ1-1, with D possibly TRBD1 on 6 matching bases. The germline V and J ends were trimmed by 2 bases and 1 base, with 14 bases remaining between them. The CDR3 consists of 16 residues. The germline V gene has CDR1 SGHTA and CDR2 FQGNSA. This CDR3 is CASSLTRTVKNTEAFF. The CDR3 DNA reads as TGTGCCAGCAGCTTAACGAGGACAGTCAAGAACACTGAAGCTTTCTTT.

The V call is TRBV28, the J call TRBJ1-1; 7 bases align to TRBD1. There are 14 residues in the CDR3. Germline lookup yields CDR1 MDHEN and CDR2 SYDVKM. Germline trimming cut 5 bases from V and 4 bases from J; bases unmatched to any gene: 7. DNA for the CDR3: TGTGCCAGCAGTCTCGGACAGGCGGGCACTGAAGCTTTCTTT. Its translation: CASSLGQAGTEAFF.

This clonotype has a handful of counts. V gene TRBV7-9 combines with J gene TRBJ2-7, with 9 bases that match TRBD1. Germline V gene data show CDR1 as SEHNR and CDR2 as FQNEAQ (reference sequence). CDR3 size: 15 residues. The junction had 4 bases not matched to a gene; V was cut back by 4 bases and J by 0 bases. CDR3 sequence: CASSSRTGASYEQYF. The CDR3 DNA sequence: TGTGCCAGCAGCTCCAGGACAGGGGCCTCCTACGAGCAGTACTTC.